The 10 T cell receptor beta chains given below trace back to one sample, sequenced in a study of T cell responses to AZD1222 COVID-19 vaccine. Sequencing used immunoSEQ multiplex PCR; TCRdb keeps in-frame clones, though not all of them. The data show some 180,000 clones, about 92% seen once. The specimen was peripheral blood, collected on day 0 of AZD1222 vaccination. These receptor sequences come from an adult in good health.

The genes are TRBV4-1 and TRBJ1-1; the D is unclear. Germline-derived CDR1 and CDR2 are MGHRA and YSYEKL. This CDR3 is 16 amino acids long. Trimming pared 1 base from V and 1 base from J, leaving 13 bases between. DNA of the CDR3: TGCGCCAGCAGCCAAGTTCTGGAGGGCACGAACACTGAAGCTTTCTTT. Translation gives CASSQVLEGTNTEAFF.

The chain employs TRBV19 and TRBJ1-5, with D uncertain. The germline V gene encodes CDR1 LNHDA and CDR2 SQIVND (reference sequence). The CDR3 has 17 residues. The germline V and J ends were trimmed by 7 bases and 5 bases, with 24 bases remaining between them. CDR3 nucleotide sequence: TGTGCCAGTAAAAAGAAAGGCTACAGCGAGTGGGATCAGCCCCAGCATTTT. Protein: CASKKKGYSEWDQPQHF. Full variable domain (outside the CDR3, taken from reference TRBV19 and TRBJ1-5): DGGITQSPKYLFRKEGQNVTLSCEQNLNHDAMYWYRQDPGQGLRLIYYSQIVNDFQKGDIAEGYSVSREKKESFPLTVTSAQKNPTAFYLCASKKKGYSEWDQPQHFGDGTRLSIL.

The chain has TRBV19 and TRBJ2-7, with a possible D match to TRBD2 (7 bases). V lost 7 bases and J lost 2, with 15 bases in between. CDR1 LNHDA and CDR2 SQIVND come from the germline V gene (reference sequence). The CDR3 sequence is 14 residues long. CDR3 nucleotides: TGTGCCAGTACCCCCCGGGGGGCTCCCTACGAGCAGTACTTC. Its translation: CASTPRGAPYEQYF.

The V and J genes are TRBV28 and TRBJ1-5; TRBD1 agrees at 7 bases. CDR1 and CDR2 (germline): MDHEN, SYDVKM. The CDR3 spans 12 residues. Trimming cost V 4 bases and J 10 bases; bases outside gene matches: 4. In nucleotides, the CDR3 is TGTGCCAGCAGTTCCGGACAGGAACCCCAGCATTTT. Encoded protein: CASSSGQEPQHF. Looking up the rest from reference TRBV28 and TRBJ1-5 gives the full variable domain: DVKVTQSSRYLVKRTGEKVFLECVQDMDHENMFWYRQDPGLGLRLIYFSYDVKMKEKGDIPEGYSVSREKKERFSLILESASTNQTSMYLCASSSGQEPQHFGDGTRLSIL.

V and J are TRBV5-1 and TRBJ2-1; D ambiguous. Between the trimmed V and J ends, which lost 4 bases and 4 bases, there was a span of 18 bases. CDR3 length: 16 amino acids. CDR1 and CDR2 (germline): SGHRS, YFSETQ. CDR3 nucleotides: TGCGCCAGCAGCCCCCGTGGGCCTGCTAGGTACAATGAGCAGTTCTTC. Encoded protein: CASSPRGPARYNEQFF. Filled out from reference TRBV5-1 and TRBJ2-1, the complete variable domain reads KAGVTQTPRYLIKTRGQQVTLSCSPISGHRSVSWYQQTPGQGLQFLFEYFSETQRNKGNFPGRFSGRQFSNSRSEMNVSTLELGDSALYLCASSPRGPARYNEQFFGPGTRLTVL.

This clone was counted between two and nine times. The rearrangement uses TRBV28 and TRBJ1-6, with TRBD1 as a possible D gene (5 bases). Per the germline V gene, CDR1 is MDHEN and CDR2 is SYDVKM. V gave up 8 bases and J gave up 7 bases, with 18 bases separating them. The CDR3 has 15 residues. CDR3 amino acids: CASFGGTLPNSPLHF. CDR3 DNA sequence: TGTGCCAGCTTCGGGGGGACCCTTCCCAATTCACCCCTCCACTTT.

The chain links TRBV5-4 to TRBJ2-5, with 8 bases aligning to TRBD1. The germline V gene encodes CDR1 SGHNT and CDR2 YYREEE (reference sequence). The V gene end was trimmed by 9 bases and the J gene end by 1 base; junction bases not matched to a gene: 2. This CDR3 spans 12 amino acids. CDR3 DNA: TGTGCCATCGGACAGGGCCAAGAGACCCAGTACTTC. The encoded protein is CAIGQGQETQYF.

The chain's CDR3 is CASSITQERYEQFF. CDR3 DNA: TGTGCCAGTAGTATCACGCAGGAGCGTTATGAGCAGTTCTTC. The chain has TRBV19 and TRBJ2-1; D uncertain. CDR1 is LNHDA, CDR2 SQIVND, per germline (reference sequence). This CDR3 is built from 14 residues. The V gene lost 3 bases and the J gene lost 8 bases, with 14 bases spanning the gap.

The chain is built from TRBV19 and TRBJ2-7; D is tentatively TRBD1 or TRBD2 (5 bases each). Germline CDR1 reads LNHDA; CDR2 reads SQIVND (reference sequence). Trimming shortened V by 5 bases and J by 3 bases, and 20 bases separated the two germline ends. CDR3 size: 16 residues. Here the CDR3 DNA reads TGTGCCAGTAGTCCTTCGGGGCCGGAGGATCTCTACGAGCAGTACTTC. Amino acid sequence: CASSPSGPEDLYEQYF.

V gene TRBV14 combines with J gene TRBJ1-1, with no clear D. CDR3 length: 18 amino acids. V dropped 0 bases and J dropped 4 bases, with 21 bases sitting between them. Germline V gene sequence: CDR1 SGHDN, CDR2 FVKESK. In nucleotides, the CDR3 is TGTGCCAGCAGCCAAGAGGGTTCTACTGGGCAGGAGGGCACTGAAGCTTTCTTT. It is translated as CASSQEGSTGQEGTEAFF.